This record covers a single TCR beta chain. Its antigen is as yet unknown. From germline, CDR1 is MDHEN and CDR2 SYDVKM. The CDR3 contains 15 residues. V was clipped by 2 bases and J by 6 bases; unmatched bases: 2. These data come from a study of T cell responses to AZD1222 COVID-19 vaccine. Study results and caveats: Just a handful of people given AZD1222 tested seropositive at baseline.

The assay was immunoSEQ multiplex PCR, and TCRdb's table has in-frame clones only and misses some. The repertoire holds 120,000 to 150,000 clones, with roughly 87% as singletons. The sequence was collected from an adult in good health. The V call is TRBV28, the J call TRBJ2-1; 12 bases map to TRBD2. Source: peripheral blood, taken on day 0 of AZD1222 vaccination. The CDR3 here is CASSLPSGRANEQFF. CDR3 DNA: TGTGCCAGCAGTTTACCTAGCGGGAGGGCCAATGAGCAGTTCTTC.